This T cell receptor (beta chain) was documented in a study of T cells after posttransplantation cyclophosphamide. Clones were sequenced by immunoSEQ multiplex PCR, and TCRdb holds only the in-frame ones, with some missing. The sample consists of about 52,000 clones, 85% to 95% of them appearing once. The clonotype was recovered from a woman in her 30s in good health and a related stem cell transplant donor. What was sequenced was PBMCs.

The CDR3 loop is CAIRRGIYGYTF. The CDR3 nucleotides read TGTGCCATCAGAAGAGGTATATATGGCTACACCTTC. This sequence joins TRBV10-3 and TRBJ1-2; D gene uncertain. Germline assignment: CDR1 ENHRY and CDR2 SYGVKD. Deletions cut 6 bases from V and 5 bases from J, with 10 bases between. CDR3 length: 12 residues.